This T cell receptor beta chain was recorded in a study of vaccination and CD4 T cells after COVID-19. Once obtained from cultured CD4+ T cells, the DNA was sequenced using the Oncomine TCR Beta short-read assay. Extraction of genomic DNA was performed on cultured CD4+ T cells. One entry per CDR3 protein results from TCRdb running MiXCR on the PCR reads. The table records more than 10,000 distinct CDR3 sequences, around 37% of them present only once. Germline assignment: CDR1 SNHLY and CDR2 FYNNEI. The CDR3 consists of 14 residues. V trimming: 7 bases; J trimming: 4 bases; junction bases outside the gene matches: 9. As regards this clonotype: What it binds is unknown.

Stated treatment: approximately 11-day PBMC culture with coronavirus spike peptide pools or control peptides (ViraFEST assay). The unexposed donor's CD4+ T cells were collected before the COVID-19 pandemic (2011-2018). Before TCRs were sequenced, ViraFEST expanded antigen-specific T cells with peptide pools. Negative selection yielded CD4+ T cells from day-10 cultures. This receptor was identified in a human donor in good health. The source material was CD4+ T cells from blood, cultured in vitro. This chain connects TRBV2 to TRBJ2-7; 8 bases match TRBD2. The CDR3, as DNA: TGTGCCAGCAACCTGGCGGGAGGCTTATACGAGCAGTACTTC. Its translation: CASNLAGGLYEQYF.